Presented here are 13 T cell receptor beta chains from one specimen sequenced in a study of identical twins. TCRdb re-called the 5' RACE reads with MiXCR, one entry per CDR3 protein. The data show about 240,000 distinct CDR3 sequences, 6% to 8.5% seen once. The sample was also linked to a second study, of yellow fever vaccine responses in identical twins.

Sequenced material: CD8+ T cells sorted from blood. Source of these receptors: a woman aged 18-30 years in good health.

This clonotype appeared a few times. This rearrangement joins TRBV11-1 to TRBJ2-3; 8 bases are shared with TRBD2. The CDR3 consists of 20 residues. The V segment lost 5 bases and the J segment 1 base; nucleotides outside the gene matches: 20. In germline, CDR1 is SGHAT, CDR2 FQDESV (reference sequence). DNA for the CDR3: TGTGCCAGCAGCCCCTCTCAGGTAGCGGGGCCAAAAAGGGGCACAGATACGCAGTATTTT. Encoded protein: CASSPSQVAGPKRGTDTQYF.

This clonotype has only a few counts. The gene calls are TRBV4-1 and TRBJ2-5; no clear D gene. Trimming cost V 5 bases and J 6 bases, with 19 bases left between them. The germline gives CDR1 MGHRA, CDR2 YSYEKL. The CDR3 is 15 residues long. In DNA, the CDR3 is TGCGCCAGCAGCGATGATTCCGGCATCCTTAAGACCCAGTACTTC. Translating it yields CASSDDSGILKTQYF.

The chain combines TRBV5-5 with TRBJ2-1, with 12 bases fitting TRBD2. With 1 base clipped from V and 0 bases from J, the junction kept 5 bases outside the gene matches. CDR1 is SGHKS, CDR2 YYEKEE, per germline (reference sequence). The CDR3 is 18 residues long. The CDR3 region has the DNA TGTGCCAGCAGCTTGTGGACTAGCGGGGCGAGCTCCTACAATGAGCAGTTCTTC. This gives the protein CASSLWTSGASSYNEQFF.

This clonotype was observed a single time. CDR3 sequence (DNA): TGTGCCAGCAGCCAAGATACTGCTGTCGATGAGCAGTTCTTC. Residues: CASSQDTAVDEQFF. The chain couples TRBV4-2 to TRBJ2-1; no clear D gene. The V and J ends lost 0 bases and 8 bases respectively, with 11 bases between them. The CDR3 runs 14 residues. Looked up from germline, CDR1 is LGHNA and CDR2 is YNFKEQ.

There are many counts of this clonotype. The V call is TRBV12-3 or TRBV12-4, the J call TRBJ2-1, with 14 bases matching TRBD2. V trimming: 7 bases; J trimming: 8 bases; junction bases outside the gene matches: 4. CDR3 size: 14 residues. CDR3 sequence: CASTSGLAGDEQFF. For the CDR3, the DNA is TGTGCCAGCACCTCGGGACTAGCGGGGGATGAGCAGTTCTTC.

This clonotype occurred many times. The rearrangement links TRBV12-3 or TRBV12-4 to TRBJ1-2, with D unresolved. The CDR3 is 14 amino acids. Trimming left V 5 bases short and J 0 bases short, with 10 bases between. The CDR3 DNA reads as TGTGCCAGCAGTGACTTCTCCTCTAACTATGGCTACACCTTC. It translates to CASSDFSSNYGYTF.

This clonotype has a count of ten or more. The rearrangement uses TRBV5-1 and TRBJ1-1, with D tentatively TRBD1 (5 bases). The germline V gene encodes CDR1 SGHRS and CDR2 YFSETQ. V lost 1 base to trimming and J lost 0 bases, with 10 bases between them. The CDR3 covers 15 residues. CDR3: CASSLRGAMNTEAFF. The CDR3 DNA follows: TGCGCCAGCAGCTTGAGAGGGGCGATGAACACTGAAGCTTTCTTT.

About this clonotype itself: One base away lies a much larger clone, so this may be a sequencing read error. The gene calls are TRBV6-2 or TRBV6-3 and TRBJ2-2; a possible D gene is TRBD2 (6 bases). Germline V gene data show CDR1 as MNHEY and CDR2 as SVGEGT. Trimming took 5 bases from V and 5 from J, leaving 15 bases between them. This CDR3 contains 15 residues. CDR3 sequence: CASSTSEGRTGELFF. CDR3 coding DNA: TGTGCCAGCAGTACCTCGGAGGGGCGTACCGGGGAGCTGTTTTTT.

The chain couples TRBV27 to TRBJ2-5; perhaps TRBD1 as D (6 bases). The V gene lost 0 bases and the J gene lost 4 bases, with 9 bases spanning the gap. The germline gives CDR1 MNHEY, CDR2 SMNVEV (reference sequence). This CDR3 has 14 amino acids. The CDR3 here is CASSLSRGSETQYF. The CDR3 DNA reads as TGTGCCAGCAGTTTATCGAGGGGGTCAGAGACCCAGTACTTC.

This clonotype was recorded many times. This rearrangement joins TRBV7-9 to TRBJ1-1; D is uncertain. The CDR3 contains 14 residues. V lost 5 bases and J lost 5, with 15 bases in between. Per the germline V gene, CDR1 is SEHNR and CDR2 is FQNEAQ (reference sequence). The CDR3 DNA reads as TGTGCCAGCAGCGCCACATCGAGCGGGACTGAAGCTTTCTTT. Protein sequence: CASSATSSGTEAFF.

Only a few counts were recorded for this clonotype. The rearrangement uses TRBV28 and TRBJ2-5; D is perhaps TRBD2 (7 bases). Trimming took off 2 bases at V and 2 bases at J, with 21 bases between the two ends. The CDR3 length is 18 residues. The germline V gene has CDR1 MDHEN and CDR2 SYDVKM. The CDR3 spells CASSLPPPRGGEQETQYF. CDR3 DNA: TGTGCCAGCAGTTTACCCCCCCCTAGGGGGGGAGAACAAGAGACCCAGTACTTC.

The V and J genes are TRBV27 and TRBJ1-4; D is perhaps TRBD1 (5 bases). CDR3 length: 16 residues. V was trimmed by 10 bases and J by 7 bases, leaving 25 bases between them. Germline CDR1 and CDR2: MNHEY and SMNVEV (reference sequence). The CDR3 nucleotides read TGTGCCACCCGAAGGGGAGGGGCCCATCGGGGTGAAAAACTGTTTTTT. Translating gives CATRRGGAHRGEKLFF.

The CDR3 nucleotides read TGTGCCAGCAGCTTGGGGGGACCAGCGGCCGGGGAGCTGTTTTTT. Translated, it gives CASSLGGPAAGELFF. This sequence joins TRBV5-6 and TRBJ2-2; D might be TRBD1 or TRBD2, each matching 5 bases. V was pared by 0 bases and J by 6 bases, with 12 bases between. The CDR3 runs to 15 residues. Germline CDR1 reads SGHDT; CDR2 reads YYEEEE.